The clone carrying this T cell receptor beta chain was counted ten times or more. The ends were cut back, 10 bases at V and 4 bases at J, with 25 bases in the middle. CDR1 and CDR2 (germline): SEHNR, FQNEAQ (reference sequence). The CDR3 covers 16 residues. The sample is drawn from a study of T cells in Graves' hyperthyroidism and ophthalmopathy. TCR beta CDR3 regions were amplified from RNA. First-round RT-PCR with HTBI primers amplified the TCR CDR3 region. TCRdb recomputed calls from the multiplex PCR reads with MiXCR, one row per CDR3 protein. The repertoire holds a few hundred thousand distinct CDR3 sequences, with roughly 50% as singletons.

The chain links TRBV7-9 to TRBJ2-5, with D perhaps TRBD2 (7 bases). This TCR was sampled from an adult woman with Graves' disease, either hyperthyroidism or ophthalmopathy (not recorded which). The sequencing sample was made of peripheral blood or thyroid tissue (not recorded which). The CDR3 coding sequence is TGTGCCACCCCGGTGGTGGTTGGGGGGGCCCGAGAGACCCAGTACTTC. Protein sequence: CATPVVVGGARETQYF.